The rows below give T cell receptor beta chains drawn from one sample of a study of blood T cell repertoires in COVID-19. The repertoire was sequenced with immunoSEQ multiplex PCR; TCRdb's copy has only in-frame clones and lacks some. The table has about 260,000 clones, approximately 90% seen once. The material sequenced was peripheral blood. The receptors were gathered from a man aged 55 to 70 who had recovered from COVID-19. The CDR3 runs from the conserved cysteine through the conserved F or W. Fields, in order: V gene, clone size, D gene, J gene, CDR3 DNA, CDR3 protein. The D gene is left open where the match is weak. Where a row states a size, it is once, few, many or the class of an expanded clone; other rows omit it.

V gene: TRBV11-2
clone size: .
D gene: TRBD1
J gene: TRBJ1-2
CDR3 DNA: TGTGCCAGCAGCCGGCGAACAGGGGGCGGCAGCTATGGCTACACCTTC
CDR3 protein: CASSRRTGGGSYGYTF

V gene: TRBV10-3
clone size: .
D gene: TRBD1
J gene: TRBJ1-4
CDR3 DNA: TGTGCCATCAGTGATCTCGGGACAGGGGAGGAAAAACTGTTTTTT
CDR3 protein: CAISDLGTGEEKLFF

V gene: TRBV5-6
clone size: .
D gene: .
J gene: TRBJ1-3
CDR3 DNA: TGTGCCAGCAGCTTGACGGGAATCTCCGGAAACACCATATACTTT
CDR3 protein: CASSLTGISGNTIYF

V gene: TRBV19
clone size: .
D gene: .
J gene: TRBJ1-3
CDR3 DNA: TGTGCCAGTAGTTTAATCGCGGTTTCAGGAAACACCATATATTTT
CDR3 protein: CASSLIAVSGNTIYF

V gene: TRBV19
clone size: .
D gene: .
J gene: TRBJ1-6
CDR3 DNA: TGTGCCAGTAGTACCGGGACGGGGGATTCACCCCTCCACTTT
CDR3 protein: CASSTGTGDSPLHF

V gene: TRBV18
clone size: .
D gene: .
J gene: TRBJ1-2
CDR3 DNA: TGTGCCAGCTCACCACCGGGGGGAACTAACTATGGCTACACCTTC
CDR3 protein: CASSPPGGTNYGYTF

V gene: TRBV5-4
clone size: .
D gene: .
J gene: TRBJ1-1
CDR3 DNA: TGTGCCAGCAAAACAGGTGGAATTGACACTGAAGCTTTCTTT
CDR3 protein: CASKTGGIDTEAFF

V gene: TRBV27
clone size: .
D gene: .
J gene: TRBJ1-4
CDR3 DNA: TGTGCCAGCAGGGGGTTCCGCGGGACTAATGAAAAACTGTTTTTT
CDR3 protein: CASRGFRGTNEKLFF

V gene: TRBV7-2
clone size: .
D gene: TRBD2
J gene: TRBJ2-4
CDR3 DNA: TGTGCCAGCAGCTTAAGCTCGGGGGGGACAGCCAAAAACATTCAGTACTTC
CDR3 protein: CASSLSSGGTAKNIQYF

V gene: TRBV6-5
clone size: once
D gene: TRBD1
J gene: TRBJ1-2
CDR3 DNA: TGTGCCAGCAGTTATAAACAGGGGGCGGTATACTATGGCTACACCTTC
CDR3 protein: CASSYKQGAVYYGYTF

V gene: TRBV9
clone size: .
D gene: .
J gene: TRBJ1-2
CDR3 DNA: TGTGCCAGCAGCGCGTTCGACAGGACGAGTAACTATGGCTACACCTTC
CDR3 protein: CASSAFDRTSNYGYTF

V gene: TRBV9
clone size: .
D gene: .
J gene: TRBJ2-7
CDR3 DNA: TGTGCCAGCAGCGAATCAGGAGGGGCCTACGAGCAGTACTTC
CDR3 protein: CASSESGGAYEQYF

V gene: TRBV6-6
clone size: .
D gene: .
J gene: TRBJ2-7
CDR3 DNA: TGTGCCAGCATAAGCGTCTCCTACGAGCAGTACTTC
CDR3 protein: CASISVSYEQYF

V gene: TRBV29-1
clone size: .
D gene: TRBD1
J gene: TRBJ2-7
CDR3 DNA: TGCAGCGTTGAAGATTCGTTGTCTTCAGGGGGCAAATACGAGCAGTACTTC
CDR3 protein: CSVEDSLSSGGKYEQYF

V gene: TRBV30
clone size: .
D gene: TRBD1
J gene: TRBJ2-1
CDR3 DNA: TGTGCCTGGAACTTGGGACAGGGGAACCACAATGAGCAGTTCTTC
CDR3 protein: CAWNLGQGNHNEQFF

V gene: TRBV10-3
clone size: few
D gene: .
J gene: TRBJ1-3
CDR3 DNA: TGTGCCATTTCGTCGGGGTCTGGAAACACCATATATTTT
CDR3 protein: CAISSGSGNTIYF

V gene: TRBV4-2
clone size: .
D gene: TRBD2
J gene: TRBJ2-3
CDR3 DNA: TGTGCCAGCAGCCAAGATAGACTAGCGGGCGCAGATACGCAGTATTTT
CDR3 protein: CASSQDRLAGADTQYF

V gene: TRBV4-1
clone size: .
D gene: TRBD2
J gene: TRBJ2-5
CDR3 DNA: TGCGCCAGCAGCCAATTTGGGGGGGAAGAGACCCAGTACTTC
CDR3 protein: CASSQFGGEETQYF

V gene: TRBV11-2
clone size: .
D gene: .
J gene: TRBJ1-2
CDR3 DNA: TGTGCCAGCAGCTTAGGAGGCTGGAGCTATGGCTACACCTTC
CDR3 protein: CASSLGGWSYGYTF

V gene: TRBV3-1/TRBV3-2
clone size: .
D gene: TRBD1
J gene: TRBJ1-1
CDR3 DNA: TGTGCCAGCAGCCAGCTGACAGGGATTGGTGAAGCTTTCTTT
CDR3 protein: CASSQLTGIGEAFF

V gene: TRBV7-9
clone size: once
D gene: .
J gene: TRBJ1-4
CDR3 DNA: TGTGCCAGCAGCGCGACGGGTGGGACTAATGAAAAACTGTTTTTT
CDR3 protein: CASSATGGTNEKLFF

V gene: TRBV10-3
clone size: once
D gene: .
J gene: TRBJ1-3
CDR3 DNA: TGTGCCATCAGTGATACAGGGAGCTCTGGAAACACCATATATTTT
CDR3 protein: CAISDTGSSGNTIYF

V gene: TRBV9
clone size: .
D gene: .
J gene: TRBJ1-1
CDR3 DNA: TGTGCCAGCAGCTCTAAACCGACAGGAACTATGAACACTGAAGCTTTCTTT
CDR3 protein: CASSSKPTGTMNTEAFF

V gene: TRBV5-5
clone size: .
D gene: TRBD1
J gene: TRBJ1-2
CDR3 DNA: TGTGCCAGCAGCGTGGAGGGGGCCCTCAACTATGGCTACACCTTC
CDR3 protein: CASSVEGALNYGYTF

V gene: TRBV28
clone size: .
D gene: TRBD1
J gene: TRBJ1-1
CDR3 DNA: TGTGCCAGCAGGGGATCGGGACAGGGGGCCTCTGAAGCTTTCTTT
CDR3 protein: CASRGSGQGASEAFF

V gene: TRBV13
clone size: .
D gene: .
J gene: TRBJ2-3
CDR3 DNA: TGTGCCAGCAGCTTAGGGGTGCTAGCTGTCACAGATACGCAGTATTTT
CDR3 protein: CASSLGVLAVTDTQYF

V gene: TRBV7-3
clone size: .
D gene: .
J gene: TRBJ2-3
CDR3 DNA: TGTGCCAGCAGCGCGGGGATAAGCACAGATACGCAGTATTTT
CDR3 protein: CASSAGISTDTQYF

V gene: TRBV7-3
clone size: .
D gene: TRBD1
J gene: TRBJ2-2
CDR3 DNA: TGTGCCAGCAGCCTGGGACAGAGTAACACCGGGGAGCTGTTTTTT
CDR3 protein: CASSLGQSNTGELFF

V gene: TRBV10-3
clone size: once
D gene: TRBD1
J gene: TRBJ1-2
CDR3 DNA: TGTGCCATCAGTGAGAGTGGACAGGGCTTAAGCTACACCTTC
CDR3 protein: CAISESGQGLSYTF

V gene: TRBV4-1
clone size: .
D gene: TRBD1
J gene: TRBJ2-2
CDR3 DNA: TGCGCCAGCAGCTCGGGACAGGGGGCGCTCGGGGAGCTGTTTTTT
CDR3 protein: CASSSGQGALGELFF

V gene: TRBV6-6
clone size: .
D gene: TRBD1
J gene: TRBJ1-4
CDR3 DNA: TGTGCCAGCAGCCTACAGGGGTTAGGTGAAAAACTGTTTTTT
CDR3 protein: CASSLQGLGEKLFF